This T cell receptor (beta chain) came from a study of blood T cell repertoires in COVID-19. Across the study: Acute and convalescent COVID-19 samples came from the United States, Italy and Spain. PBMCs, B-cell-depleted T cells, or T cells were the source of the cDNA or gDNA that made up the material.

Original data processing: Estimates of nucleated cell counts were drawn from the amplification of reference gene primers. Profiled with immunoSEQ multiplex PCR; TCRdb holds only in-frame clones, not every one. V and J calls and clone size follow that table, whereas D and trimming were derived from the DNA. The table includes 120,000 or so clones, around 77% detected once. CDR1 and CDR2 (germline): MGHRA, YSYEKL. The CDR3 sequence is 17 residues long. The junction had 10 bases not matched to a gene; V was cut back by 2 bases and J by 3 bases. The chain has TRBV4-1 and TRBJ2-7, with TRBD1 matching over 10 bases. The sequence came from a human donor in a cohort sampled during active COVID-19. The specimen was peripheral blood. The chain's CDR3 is CASSQTHSGTGDYEQYF. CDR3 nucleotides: TGCGCCAGCAGCCAAACTCACTCCGGGACAGGGGACTACGAGCAGTACTTC.